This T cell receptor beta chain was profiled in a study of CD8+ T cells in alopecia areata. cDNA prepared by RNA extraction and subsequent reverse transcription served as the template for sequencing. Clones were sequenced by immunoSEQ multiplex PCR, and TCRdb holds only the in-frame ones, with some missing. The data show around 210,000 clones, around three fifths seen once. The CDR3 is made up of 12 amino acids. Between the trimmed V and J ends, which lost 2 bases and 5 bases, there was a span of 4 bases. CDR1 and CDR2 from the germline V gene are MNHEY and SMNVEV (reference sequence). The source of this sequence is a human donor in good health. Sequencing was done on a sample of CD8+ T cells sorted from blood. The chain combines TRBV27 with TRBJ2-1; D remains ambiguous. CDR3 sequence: CASSLPNNEQFF. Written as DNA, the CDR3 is TGTGCCAGCAGTTTACCTAACAATGAGCAGTTCTTC.